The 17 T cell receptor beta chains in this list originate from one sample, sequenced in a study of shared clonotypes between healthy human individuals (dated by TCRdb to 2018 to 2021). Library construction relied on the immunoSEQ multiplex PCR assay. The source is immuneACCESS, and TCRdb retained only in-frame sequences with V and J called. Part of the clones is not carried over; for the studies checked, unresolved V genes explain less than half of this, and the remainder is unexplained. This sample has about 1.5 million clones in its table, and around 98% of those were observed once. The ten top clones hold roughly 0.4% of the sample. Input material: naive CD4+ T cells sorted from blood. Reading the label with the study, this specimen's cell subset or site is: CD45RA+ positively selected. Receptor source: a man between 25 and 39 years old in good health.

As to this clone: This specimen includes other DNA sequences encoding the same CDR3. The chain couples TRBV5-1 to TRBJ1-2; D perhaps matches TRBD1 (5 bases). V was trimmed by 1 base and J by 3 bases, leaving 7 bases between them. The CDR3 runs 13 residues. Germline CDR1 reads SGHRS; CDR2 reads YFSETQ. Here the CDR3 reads CASSLTGDYGYTF. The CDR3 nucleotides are TGCGCCAGCAGCTTGACAGGAGACTATGGCTACACCTTC.

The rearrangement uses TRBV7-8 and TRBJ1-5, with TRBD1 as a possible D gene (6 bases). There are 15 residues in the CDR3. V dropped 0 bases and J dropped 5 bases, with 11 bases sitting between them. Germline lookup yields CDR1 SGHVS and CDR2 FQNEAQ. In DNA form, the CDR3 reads TGTGCCAGCAGCTTAGCTTGGACAGCCGATCAGCCCCAGCATTTT. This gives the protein CASSLAWTADQPQHF.

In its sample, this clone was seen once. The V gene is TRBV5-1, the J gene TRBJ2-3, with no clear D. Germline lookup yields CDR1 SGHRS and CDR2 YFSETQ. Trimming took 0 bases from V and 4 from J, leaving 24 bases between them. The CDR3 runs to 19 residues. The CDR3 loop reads CASSLEGTITPTSADTQYF. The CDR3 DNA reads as TGCGCCAGCAGCTTGGAGGGTACCATAACCCCAACGTCAGCAGATACGCAGTATTTT. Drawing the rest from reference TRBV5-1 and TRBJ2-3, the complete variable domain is KAGVTQTPRYLIKTRGQQVTLSCSPISGHRSVSWYQQTPGQGLQFLFEYFSETQRNKGNFPGRFSGRQFSNSRSEMNVSTLELGDSALYLCASSLEGTITPTSADTQYFGPGTRLTVL.

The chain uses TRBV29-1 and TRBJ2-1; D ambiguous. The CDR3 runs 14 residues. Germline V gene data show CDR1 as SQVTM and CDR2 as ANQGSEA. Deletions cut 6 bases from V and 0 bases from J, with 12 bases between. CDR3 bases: TGCAGCGTGACCACAAGGCGCTCCTACAATGAGCAGTTCTTC. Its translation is CSVTTRRSYNEQFF.

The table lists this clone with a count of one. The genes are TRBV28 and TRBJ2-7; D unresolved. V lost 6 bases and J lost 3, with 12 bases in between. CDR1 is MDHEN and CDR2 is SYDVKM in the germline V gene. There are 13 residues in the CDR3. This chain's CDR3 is CASSPDGYYEQYF. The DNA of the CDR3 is TGTGCCAGCAGCCCTGACGGCTACTACGAGCAGTACTTC.

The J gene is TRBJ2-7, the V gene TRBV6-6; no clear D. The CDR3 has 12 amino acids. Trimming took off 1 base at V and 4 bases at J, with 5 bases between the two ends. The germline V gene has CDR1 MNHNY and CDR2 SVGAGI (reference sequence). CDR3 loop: CASSYLRYEQYF. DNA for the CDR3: TGTGCCAGCAGTTACTTGAGGTACGAGCAGTACTTC.

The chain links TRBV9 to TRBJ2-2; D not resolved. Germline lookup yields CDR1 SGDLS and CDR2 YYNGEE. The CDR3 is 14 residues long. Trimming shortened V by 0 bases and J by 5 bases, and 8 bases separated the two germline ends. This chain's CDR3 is CASSVGALTGELFF. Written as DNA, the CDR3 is TGTGCCAGCAGCGTAGGGGCCCTTACCGGGGAGCTGTTTTTT.

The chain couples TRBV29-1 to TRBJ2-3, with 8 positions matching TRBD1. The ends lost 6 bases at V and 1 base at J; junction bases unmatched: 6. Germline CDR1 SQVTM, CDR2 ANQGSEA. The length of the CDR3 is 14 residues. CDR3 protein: CSVGTTGGTDTQYF. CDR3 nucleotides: TGCAGCGTAGGTACGACAGGGGGCACAGATACGCAGTATTTT.

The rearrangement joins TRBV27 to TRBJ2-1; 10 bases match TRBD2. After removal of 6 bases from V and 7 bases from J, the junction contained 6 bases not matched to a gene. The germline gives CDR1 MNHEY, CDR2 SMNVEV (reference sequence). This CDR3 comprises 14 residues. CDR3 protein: CASRVAGGGNEQFF. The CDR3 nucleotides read TGTGCCAGCAGGGTAGCGGGAGGTGGTAATGAGCAGTTCTTC.

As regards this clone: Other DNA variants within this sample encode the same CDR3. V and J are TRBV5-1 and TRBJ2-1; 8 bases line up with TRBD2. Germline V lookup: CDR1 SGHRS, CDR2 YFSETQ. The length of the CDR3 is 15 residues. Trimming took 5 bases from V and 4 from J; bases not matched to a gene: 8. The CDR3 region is CASSPRASGYNEQFF. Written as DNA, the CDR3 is TGCGCCAGCAGTCCTCGGGCTAGCGGGTACAATGAGCAGTTCTTC.

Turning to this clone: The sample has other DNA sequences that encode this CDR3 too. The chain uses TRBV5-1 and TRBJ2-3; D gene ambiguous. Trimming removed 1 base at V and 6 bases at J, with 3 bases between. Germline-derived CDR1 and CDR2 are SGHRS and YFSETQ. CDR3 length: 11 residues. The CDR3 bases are TGCGCCAGCAGCTTGAAGGATACGCAGTATTTT. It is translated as CASSLKDTQYF.

CDR3 coding DNA: TGTGCCAGCAGCTTAGGGGCGGGAGGCCCAGATACGCAGTATTTT. The encoded protein is CASSLGAGGPDTQYF. This chain uses TRBV11-3 with TRBJ2-3; 8 bases fit TRBD2. The CDR3 spans 15 residues. From germline, CDR1 is SGHNT and CDR2 YENEEA. The junction had 4 bases not matched to a gene; V was cut back by 1 base and J by 4 bases.

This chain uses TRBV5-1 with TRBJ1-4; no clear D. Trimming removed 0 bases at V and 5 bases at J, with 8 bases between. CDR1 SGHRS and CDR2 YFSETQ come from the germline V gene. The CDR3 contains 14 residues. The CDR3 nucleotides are TGCGCCAGCAGCTTGGAACGACTAAATGAAAAACTGTTTTTT. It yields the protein CASSLERLNEKLFF.

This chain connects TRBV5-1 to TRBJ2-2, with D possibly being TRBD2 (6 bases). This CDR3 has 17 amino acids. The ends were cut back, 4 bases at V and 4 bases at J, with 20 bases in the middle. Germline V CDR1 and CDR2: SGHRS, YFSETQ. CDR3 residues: CASSPGDFVKVTGELFF. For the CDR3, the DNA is TGCGCCAGCAGCCCCGGGGACTTCGTTAAAGTCACCGGGGAGCTGTTTTTT.

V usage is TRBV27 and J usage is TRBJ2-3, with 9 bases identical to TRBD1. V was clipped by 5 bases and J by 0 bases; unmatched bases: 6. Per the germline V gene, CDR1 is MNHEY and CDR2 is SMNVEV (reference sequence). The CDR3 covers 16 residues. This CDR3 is CASSRPGTGSTDTQYF. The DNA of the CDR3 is TGTGCCAGCAGTAGACCCGGGACAGGGAGCACAGATACGCAGTATTTT.

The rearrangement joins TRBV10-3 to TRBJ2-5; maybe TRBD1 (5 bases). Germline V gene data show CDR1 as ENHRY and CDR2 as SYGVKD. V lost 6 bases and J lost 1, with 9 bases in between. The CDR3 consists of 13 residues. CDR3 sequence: CAIRGQTQETQYF. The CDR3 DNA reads TGTGCCATCAGGGGGCAGACCCAAGAGACCCAGTACTTC.

The chain's CDR3 is CASSFGYEQYF. In nucleotides, the CDR3 is TGTGCCAGCAGCTTCGGGTACGAGCAGTACTTC. The rearrangement links TRBV5-4 to TRBJ2-7; D gene uncertain. The germline V gene encodes CDR1 SGHNT and CDR2 YYREEE (reference sequence). V lost 2 bases to trimming and J lost 4 bases, with 4 bases between them. CDR3 length: 11 residues.